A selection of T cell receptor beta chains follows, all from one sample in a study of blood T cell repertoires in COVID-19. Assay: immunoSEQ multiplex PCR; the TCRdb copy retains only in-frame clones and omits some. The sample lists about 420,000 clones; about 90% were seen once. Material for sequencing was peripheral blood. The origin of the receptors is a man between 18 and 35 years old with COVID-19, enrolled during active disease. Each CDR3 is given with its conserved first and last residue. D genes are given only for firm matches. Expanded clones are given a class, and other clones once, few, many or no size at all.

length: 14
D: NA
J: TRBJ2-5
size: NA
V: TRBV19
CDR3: CASSIVRGIETQYF
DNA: TGTGCCAGTAGTATAGTGCGGGGTATTGAGACCCAGTACTTC

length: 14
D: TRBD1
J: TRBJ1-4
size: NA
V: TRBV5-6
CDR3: CASSRLTGVEKLFF
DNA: TGTGCCAGCAGCCGCCTTACAGGGGTTGAAAAACTGTTTTTT

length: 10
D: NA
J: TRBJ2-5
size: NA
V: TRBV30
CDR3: CAWSGQTQYF
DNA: TGTGCCTGGAGTGGGCAGACCCAGTACTTC

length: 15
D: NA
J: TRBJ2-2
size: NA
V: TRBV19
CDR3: CASSMLAPNTGELFF
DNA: TGTGCCAGTAGTATGCTAGCGCCGAACACCGGGGAGCTGTTTTTT

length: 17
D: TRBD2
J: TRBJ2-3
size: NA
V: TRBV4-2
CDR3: CASSQDRRGGRTDTQYF
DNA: TGTGCCAGCAGCCAAGATCGCCGGGGGGGCCGAACAGATACGCAGTATTTT

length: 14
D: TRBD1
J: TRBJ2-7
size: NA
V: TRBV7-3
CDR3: CASSSGTGPYEQYF
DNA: TGTGCCAGCAGCTCCGGGACAGGCCCCTACGAGCAGTACTTC

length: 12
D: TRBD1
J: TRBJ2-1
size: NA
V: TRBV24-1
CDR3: CAVGQGDDEQFF
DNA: TGTGCCGTGGGACAGGGGGACGATGAGCAGTTCTTC

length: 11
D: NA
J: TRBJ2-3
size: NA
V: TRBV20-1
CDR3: CSGGRTDTQYF
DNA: TGCAGCGGGGGACGCACAGATACGCAGTATTTT

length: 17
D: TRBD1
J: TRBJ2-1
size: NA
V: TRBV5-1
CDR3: CASSPGTVNEWGNEQFF
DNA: TGCGCCAGCAGCCCGGGGACAGTGAATGAATGGGGCAATGAGCAGTTCTTC

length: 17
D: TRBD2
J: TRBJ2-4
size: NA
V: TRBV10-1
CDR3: CASSESLAGGAKNIQYF
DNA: TGCGCCAGCAGTGAGTCGCTAGCGGGAGGAGCCAAAAACATTCAGTACTTC

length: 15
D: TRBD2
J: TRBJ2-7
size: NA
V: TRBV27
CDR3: CASSLFGGSSYEQYF
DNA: TGTGCCAGCAGTCTCTTCGGGGGGAGCTCCTACGAGCAGTACTTC

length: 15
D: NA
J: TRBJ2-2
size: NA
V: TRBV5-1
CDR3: CASSTGVPNTGELFF
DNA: TGCGCCAGCAGCACCGGGGTCCCAAACACCGGGGAGCTGTTTTTT

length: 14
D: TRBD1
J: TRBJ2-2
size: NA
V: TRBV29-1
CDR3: CSVRTGGNTGELFF
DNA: TGCAGCGTGAGGACAGGGGGAAACACCGGGGAGCTGTTTTTT

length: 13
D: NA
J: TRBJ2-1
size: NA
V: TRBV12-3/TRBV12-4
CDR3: CASSPKAVGWEFF
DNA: TGTGCCAGCAGTCCAAAGGCAGTCGGGTGGGAGTTCTTC

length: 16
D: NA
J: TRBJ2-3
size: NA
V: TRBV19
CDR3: CASSIGGQPSTDTQYF
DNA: TGTGCCAGTAGTATCGGTGGACAGCCTAGCACAGATACGCAGTATTTT

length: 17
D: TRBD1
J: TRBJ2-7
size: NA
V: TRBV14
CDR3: CASSPAGSTGKGYEQYF
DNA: TGTGCCAGCAGCCCAGCAGGCTCGACAGGGAAGGGTTACGAGCAGTACTTC

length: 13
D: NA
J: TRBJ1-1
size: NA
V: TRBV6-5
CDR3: CASIDRGITEAFF
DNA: TGTGCCAGTATCGACCGGGGGATCACTGAAGCTTTCTTT

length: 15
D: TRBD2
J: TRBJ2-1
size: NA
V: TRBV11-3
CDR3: CASSSSGRLSNEQFF
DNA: TGTGCCAGCAGCTCCAGCGGGAGGCTTAGTAATGAGCAGTTCTTC

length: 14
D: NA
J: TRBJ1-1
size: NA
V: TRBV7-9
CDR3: CASSSPGESKGAFF
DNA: TGTGCCAGCAGCTCCCCGGGGGAATCGAAGGGAGCTTTCTTT

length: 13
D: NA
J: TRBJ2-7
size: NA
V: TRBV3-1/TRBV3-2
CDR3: CASSQGAPYEQYF
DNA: TGTGCCAGCAGCCAAGGGGCCCCCTACGAGCAGTACTTC

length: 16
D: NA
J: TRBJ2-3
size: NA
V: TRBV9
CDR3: CASSVEAGTYTDTQYF
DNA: TGTGCCAGCAGCGTGGAAGCCGGGACTTACACAGATACGCAGTATTTT

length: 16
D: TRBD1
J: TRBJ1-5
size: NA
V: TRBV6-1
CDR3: CASSEALGQGIQPQHF
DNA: TGTGCCAGCAGTGAAGCGCTGGGACAGGGGATACAGCCCCAGCATTTT

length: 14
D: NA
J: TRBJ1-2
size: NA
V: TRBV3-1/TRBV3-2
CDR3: CASSQGTANYGYTF
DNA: TGTGCCAGCAGCCAAGGCACAGCTAACTATGGCTACACCTTC

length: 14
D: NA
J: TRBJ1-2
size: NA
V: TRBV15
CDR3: CATSLGGEAEGYTF
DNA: TGTGCCACCAGCCTGGGGGGAGAGGCAGAAGGCTACACCTTC

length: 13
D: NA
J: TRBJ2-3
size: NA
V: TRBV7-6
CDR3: CASSFSATDTQYF
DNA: TGTGCCAGCAGCTTCTCAGCGACAGATACGCAGTATTTT

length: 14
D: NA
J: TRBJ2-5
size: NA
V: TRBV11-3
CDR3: CASSSQGNQETQYF
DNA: TGTGCCAGCAGCTCACAGGGAAACCAAGAGACCCAGTACTTC

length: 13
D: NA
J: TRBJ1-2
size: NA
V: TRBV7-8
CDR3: CASSLKKGYGYTF
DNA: TGTGCCAGCAGCTTAAAAAAGGGGTATGGCTACACCTTC

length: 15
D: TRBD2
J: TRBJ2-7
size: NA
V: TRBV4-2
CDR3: CASSQAFSGRYEQYF
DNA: TGTGCCAGCAGCCAAGCCTTTAGCGGGAGATACGAGCAGTACTTC

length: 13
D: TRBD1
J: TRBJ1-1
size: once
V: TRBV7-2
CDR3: CASSRDRNTEAFF
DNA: TGTGCCAGCAGCCGGGACAGGAACACTGAAGCTTTCTTT

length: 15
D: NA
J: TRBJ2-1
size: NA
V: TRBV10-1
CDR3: CASSERGIGAGEQFF
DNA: TGCGCCAGCAGTGAGAGGGGGATTGGGGCTGGTGAGCAGTTCTTC

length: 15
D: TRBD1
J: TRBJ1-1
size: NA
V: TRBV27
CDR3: CASSNARDRNTEAFF
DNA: TGTGCCAGCAGTAACGCACGGGACAGAAACACTGAAGCTTTCTTT

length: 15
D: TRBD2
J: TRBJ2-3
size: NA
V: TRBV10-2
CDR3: CASSGTRGPTDTQYF
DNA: TGCGCCAGCTCCGGGACTAGGGGCCCCACAGATACGCAGTATTTT

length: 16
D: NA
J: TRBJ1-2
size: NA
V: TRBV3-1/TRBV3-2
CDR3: CASSSGTPLAAVGYTF
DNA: TGTGCCAGCAGCTCCGGGACACCCTTAGCCGCCGTCGGCTACACCTTC

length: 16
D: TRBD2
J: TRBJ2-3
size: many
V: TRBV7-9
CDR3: CASSRPTSGRTNTQYF
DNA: TGTGCCAGCAGTCGTCCAACTAGCGGGAGAACAAATACGCAGTATTTT

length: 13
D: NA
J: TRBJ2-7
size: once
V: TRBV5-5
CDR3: CASSFDISYEQYF
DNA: TGTGCCAGCAGCTTCGACATCTCCTACGAGCAGTACTTC

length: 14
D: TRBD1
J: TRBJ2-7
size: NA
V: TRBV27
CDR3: CASSFWDRVHEQYF
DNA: TGTGCCAGCAGTTTTTGGGACAGGGTCCACGAGCAGTACTTC

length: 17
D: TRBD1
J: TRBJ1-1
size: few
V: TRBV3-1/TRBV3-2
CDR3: CASSQRGQGIWSQVAFF
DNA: TGTGCCAGCAGCCAGAGGGGGCAGGGGATTTGGTCTCAGGTGGCTTTCTTT

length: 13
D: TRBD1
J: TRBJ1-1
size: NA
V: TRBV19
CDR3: CASRTGVDTEAFF
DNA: TGTGCCAGTAGGACAGGGGTGGACACTGAAGCTTTCTTT

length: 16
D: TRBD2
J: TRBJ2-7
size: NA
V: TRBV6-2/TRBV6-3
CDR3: CASSKSLAASSYEQYF
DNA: TGTGCCAGCAGTAAAAGTCTAGCGGCGAGCTCCTACGAGCAGTACTTC

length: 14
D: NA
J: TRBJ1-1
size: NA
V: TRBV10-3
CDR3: CAISEGPRGDEAFF
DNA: TGTGCCATCAGTGAGGGCCCCAGGGGCGACGAAGCTTTCTTT

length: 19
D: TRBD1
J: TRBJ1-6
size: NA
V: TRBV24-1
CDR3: CATSAQVRGTGTVNSPLHF
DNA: TGTGCCACCAGTGCCCAGGTCAGAGGGACCGGGACAGTAAATTCACCCCTCCACTTT

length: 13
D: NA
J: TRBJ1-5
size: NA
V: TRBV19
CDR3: CASSNLDSQPQHF
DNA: TGTGCCAGTAGTAACCTGGACAGCCAGCCCCAGCATTTT

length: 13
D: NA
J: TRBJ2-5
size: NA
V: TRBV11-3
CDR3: CASSEDTGKTQYF
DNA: TGTGCCAGCAGCGAAGACACTGGAAAGACCCAGTACTTC

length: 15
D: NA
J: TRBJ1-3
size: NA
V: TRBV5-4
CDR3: CASSLDGGGGNTIYF
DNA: TGTGCCAGCAGCCTGGATGGCGGCGGAGGAAACACCATATATTTT

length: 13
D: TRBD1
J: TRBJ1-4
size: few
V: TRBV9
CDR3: CASSQGQNEKLFF
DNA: TGTGCCAGCAGCCAGGGACAGAATGAAAAACTGTTTTTT

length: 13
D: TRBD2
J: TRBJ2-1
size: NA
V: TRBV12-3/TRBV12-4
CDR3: CASSSGLVVEQFF
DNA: TGTGCCAGCAGCTCAGGACTAGTGGTTGAGCAGTTCTTC

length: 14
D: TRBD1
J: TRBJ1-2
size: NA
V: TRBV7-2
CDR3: CASSSGQGIYGYTF
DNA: TGTGCCAGCAGCTCAGGACAGGGCATCTATGGCTACACCTTC

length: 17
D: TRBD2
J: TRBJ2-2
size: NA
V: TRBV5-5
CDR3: CASSTTTSGRSSGELFF
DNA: TGTGCCAGCAGCACCACTACTAGCGGGAGGTCGTCCGGGGAGCTGTTTTTT

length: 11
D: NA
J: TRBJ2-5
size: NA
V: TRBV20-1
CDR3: CSASELETQYF
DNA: TGCAGTGCTAGCGAGCTGGAGACCCAGTACTTC

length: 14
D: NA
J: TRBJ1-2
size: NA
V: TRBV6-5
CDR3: CASSYRGYIGVDTF
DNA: TGTGCCAGCAGTTACAGGGGGTATATCGGAGTTGACACCTTC

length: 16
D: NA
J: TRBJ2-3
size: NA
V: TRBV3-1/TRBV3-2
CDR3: CASSQRGSGRTDTQYF
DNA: TGTGCCAGCAGCCAACGTGGTAGCGGCCGCACAGATACGCAGTATTTT

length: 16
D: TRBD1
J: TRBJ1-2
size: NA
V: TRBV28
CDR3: CASSSQKPVTGDGYTF
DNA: TGTGCCAGCAGTTCCCAAAAACCTGTTACAGGGGATGGCTACACCTTC

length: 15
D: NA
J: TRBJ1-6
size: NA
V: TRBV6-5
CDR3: CASSYVAAGNSPLHF
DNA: TGTGCCAGCAGTTACGTAGCCGCGGGCAATTCACCCCTCCACTTT

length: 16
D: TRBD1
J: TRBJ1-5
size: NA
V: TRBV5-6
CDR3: CASSFTGGTGNQPQHF
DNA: TGTGCCAGCAGCTTTACAGGGGGCACGGGCAATCAGCCCCAGCATTTT